Below, 18 T cell receptor beta chains from the same sample are listed, as sequenced in a study of PD-1 blockade in mismatch repair-deficient tumors. Data came from immunoSEQ multiplex PCR; TCRdb stores just in-frame clones and leaves some out. The sample lists tens of thousands of clones; approximately 84% were seen once. Sample: peripheral blood, taken 12 weeks after starting pembrolizumab. These receptors all come from an adult with mismatch repair-deficient cancer.

The chain carries TRBV9 and TRBJ1-1, with TRBD1 as a possible D gene (5 bases). With 2 bases removed from V and 5 bases from J, the gap between germline ends came to 10 bases. The CDR3 is 13 amino acids. Germline V gene data show CDR1 as SGDLS and CDR2 as YYNGEE. The CDR3 loop reads CASSVSGGTEAFF. The CDR3 DNA sequence: TGTGCCAGCAGCGTTTCGGGGGGAACTGAAGCTTTCTTT. Full variable domain (missing parts from reference TRBV9 and TRBJ1-1): DSGVTQTPKHLITATGQRVTLRCSPRSGDLSVYWYQQSLDQGLQFLIQYYNGEERAKGNILERFSAQQFPDLHSELNLSSLELGDSALYFCASSVSGGTEAFFGQGTRLTVV.

The chain couples TRBV7-6 to TRBJ2-7; 7 bases are a match to TRBD1. Germline CDR1 SGHVS, CDR2 FNYEAQ. CDR3 length: 12 amino acids. V dropped 5 bases and J dropped 7; count of bases not matched to a gene: 5. CDR3 amino acids: CASSETTGEQYF. CDR3 sequence (DNA): TGTGCCAGCAGCGAAACGACAGGGGAGCAGTACTTC.

This chain joins TRBV6-5 and TRBJ2-2; D ambiguous. CDR1 is MNHEY, CDR2 SVGAGI, per germline. The V end lost 8 bases, the J end lost 0 bases, and 7 bases lay between the germline ends. The CDR3 consists of 13 residues. The CDR3 here is CASLKTNTGELFF. The DNA for the CDR3 is TGTGCCAGCCTGAAAACGAACACCGGGGAGCTGTTTTTT.

The chain carries TRBV21-1 and TRBJ1-4. TRBV21-1 is reported as a pseudogene. CDR3 size: 17 residues. The CDR3 sequence: CASSRGGTVSTNEKLFF. The CDR3 nucleotides are TGTGCCAGCAGCAGGGGGGGAACTGTGTCGACTAATGAAAAACTGTTTTTT.

The J gene is TRBJ2-1, the V gene TRBV6-4; 8 nucleotides match TRBD2. The V gene's germline CDR1 is MRHNA and CDR2 SNTAGT. The length of the CDR3 is 17 residues. J lost 4 bases, V lost 0 bases, and 8 bases had no gene match. The CDR3 sequence is CASSDSPGGRRYNEQFF. The CDR3 nucleotides read TGTGCCAGCAGTGACTCGCCCGGCGGGAGGCGGTACAATGAGCAGTTCTTC.

The chain carries TRBV6-5 and TRBJ1-2, with 7 bases lining up with TRBD1. V lost 6 bases, J lost 4 bases, and 8 bases stayed unmatched. Looked up from germline, CDR1 is MNHEY and CDR2 is SVGAGI. CDR3 length: 14 residues. The DNA of the CDR3 is TGTGCCAGCAGCCAAGACAGGGCCCCCTATGGCTACACCTTC. Encoded protein: CASSQDRAPYGYTF.

This chain links TRBV7-2 with TRBJ2-7; D assignment may be TRBD1 or TRBD2 (5 bases each). CDR3 size: 16 residues. CDR1 and CDR2 from the germline V gene are SGHTA and FQGNSA. Trimming left V 1 base short and J 0 bases short, with 13 bases between. This chain's CDR3 is CASSLDVGAPSYEQYF. CDR3 in DNA: TGTGCCAGCAGCTTAGACGTCGGGGCACCCTCCTACGAGCAGTACTTC.

This clone was seen just once. The rearrangement uses TRBV14 and TRBJ2-3, with TRBD1 matching 9 bases. Trimming cost V 0 bases and J 8 bases; bases outside gene matches: 15. CDR3 length: 18 residues. Germline CDR1 and CDR2: SGHDN and FVKESK. The chain's CDR3 is CASSQDWGRQGGRGTQYF. The CDR3 DNA sequence: TGTGCCAGCAGCCAAGATTGGGGACGACAGGGGGGGCGAGGTACGCAGTATTTT.

The rearrangement uses TRBV4-2 and TRBJ2-2; D is perhaps TRBD1 or TRBD2 (5 bases each). Germline V lookup: CDR1 LGHNA, CDR2 YNFKEQ. V dropped 6 bases and J dropped 0 bases, with 8 bases sitting between them. The CDR3 spans 14 residues. The CDR3 region is CASRGTTNTGELFF. Here the CDR3 DNA reads TGTGCCAGCAGGGGGACGACGAACACCGGGGAGCTGTTTTTT.

The chain employs TRBV19 and TRBJ2-1; TRBD2 might be the D (5 bases). The CDR3 is made up of 16 amino acids. Germline V lookup: CDR1 LNHDA, CDR2 SQIVND (reference sequence). The V gene lost 2 bases and the J gene lost 0 bases, with 11 bases spanning the gap. Written as DNA, the CDR3 is TGTGCCAGTAGTATAAGTCGGGGTAGCTCCTACAATGAGCAGTTCTTC. Its translation: CASSISRGSSYNEQFF.

J is TRBJ2-2 and V is TRBV4-2; D gene uncertain. The CDR3 covers 19 residues. The V gene's germline CDR1 is LGHNA and CDR2 YNFKEQ. V shed 1 base and J shed 2 bases, with 20 bases lying between them. The CDR3 reads CASSQGLRSPTINTGELFF. DNA of the CDR3: TGTGCCAGCAGCCAAGGGTTGAGGTCCCCCACCATAAACACCGGGGAGCTGTTTTTT.

This clone was detected only a few times. CDR3 in amino acids: CASSLGASDYNEQFF. The CDR3 DNA reads TGTGCCAGCAGCTTGGGAGCTAGCGACTACAATGAGCAGTTCTTC. V is TRBV5-8 and J is TRBJ2-1; tentatively, D is TRBD2 (6 bases). This CDR3 contains 15 residues. Trimming removed 0 bases at V and 3 bases at J, with 10 bases between. Looked up from germline, CDR1 is SGHTS and CDR2 is YDEGEE.

The V call is TRBV5-1, the J call TRBJ1-5; D is undetermined. The germline CDR1 and CDR2 sequences are SGHRS and YFSETQ. The CDR3 sequence is 13 residues long. V was clipped by 1 base and J by 6 bases, with 8 bases between them. The CDR3 reads CASSLIGSQPQHF. The CDR3 nucleotides are TGCGCCAGCAGCTTGATCGGGTCTCAGCCCCAGCATTTT.

The chain is built from TRBV7-8 and TRBJ1-1; no reliable D call. Germline V gene data show CDR1 as SGHVS and CDR2 as FQNEAQ. This CDR3 is built from 15 residues. The V and J ends lost 3 bases and 2 bases respectively, with 13 bases between them. CDR3 sequence: CASSFSSRGNTEAFF. CDR3 in DNA: TGTGCCAGCAGCTTCAGCTCCCGGGGTAACACTGAAGCTTTCTTT.

This chain connects TRBV18 to TRBJ1-5, with D perhaps matching TRBD1 (5 bases). CDR3 length: 14 residues. CDR1 is KGHSH, CDR2 LQKENI, per germline. V lost 2 bases, J lost 4 bases, and 9 bases lay in between. Written as DNA, the CDR3 is TGTGCCAGCTCACCAGGGGCAGATAATCAGCCCCAGCATTTT. Amino acids: CASSPGADNQPQHF.

CDR3 nucleotides: TGTGCCAGCAGCGGGACAGGGAGAGCTTTCTTT. Translated, it gives CASSGTGRAFF. The chain carries TRBV7-9 and TRBJ1-1; 9 bases line up with TRBD1. The germline gives CDR1 SEHNR, CDR2 FQNEAQ (reference sequence). The CDR3 has 11 residues. V trimming: 5 bases; J trimming: 10 bases; junction bases outside the gene matches: 2.

The chain carries TRBV29-1 and TRBJ2-2, with unresolved D. Germline-derived CDR1 and CDR2 are SQVTM and ANQGSEA. The CDR3 spans 11 residues. Deletions cut 4 bases from V and 6 bases from J, with 6 bases between. CDR3 sequence: CSVAHAGELFF. DNA for the CDR3: TGCAGCGTTGCTCATGCCGGGGAGCTGTTTTTT.

The chain couples TRBV5-1 to TRBJ2-7; TRBD2 matches 7 bases. V was pared by 0 bases and J by 3 bases, with 3 bases of the junction left unmatched. Germline V lookup: CDR1 SGHRS, CDR2 YFSETQ. This CDR3 has 14 residues. CDR3 nucleotides: TGCGCCAGCAGCTTGGGGAGCGGGAACTACGAGCAGTACTTC. Its translation: CASSLGSGNYEQYF.